This TCR beta chain is drawn from a study of T cell changes during pregnancy in multiple sclerosis. The method was immunoSEQ multiplex PCR; TCRdb's version includes in-frame clones alone and lacks a portion of them. The data hold over 75,000 clones, with 80% to 95% observed a single time. The CDR3 totals 15 residues. Deletions cut 2 bases from V and 2 bases from J, with 13 bases between. The sample consisted of peripheral blood, taken in the first trimester of pregnancy. The sequence came from a female donor with multiple sclerosis, enrolled in a pregnancy study. The rearrangement links TRBV23-1 to TRBJ2-7; D perhaps matches TRBD2 (5 bases). TRBV23-1 is an ORF, and what it does is uncertain. CDR3 bases: TGCGCCAGCAGTCAACGGAGGCAGCCGACCTACGAGCAGTACTTC. This codes for CASSQRRQPTYEQYF.